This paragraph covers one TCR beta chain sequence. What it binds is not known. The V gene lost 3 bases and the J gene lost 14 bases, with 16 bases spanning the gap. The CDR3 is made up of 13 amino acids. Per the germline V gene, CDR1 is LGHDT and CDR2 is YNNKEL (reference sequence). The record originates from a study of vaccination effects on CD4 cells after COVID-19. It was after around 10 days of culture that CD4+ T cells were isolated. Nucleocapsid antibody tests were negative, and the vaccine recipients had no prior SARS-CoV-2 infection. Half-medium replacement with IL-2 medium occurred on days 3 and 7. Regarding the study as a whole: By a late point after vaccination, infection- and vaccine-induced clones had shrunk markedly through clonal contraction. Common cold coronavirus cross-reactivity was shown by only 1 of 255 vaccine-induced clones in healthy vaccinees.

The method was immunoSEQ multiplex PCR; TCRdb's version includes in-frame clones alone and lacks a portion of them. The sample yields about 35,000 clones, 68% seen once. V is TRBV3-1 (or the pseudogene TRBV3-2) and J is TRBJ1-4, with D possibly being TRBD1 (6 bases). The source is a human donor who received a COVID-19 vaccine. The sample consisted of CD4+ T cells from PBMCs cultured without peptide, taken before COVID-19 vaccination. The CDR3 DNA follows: TGTGCCAGCAGCCAGGGACTTATGACAGGTCTGTTTTTT. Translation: CASSQGLMTGLFF.